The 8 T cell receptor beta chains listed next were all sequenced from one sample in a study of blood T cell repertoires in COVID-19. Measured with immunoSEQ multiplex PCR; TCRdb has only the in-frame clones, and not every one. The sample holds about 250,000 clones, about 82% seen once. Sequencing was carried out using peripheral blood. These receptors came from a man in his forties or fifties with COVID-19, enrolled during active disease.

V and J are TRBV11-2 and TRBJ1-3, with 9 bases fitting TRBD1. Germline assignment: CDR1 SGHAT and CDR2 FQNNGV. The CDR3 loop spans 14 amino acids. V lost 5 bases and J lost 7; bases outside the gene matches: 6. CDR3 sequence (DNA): TGTGCCAGCAGCCCAGGACAGGGGTTTAACACCATATATTTT. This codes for CASSPGQGFNTIYF.

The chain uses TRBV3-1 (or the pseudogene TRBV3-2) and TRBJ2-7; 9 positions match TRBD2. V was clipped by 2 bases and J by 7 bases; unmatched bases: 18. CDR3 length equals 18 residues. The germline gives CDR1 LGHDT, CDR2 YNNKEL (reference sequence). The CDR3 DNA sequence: TGTGCCAGCAGCCAATATAGCCCCTCGCGGGGGGGCACGGGTGAGCAGTACTTC. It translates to CASSQYSPSRGGTGEQYF.

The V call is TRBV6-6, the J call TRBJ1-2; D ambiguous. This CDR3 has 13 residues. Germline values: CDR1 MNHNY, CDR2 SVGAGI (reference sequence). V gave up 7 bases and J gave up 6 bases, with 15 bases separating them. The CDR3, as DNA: TGTGCCAGCAACGACATACAAAAAAATGGCTACACCTTC. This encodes CASNDIQKNGYTF.

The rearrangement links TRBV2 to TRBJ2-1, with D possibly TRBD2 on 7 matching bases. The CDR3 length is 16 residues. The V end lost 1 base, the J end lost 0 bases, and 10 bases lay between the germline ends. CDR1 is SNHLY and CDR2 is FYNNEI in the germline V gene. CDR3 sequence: CASSEGGGHSYNEQFF. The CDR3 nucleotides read TGTGCCAGCAGTGAAGGGGGGGGGCACTCCTACAATGAGCAGTTCTTC.

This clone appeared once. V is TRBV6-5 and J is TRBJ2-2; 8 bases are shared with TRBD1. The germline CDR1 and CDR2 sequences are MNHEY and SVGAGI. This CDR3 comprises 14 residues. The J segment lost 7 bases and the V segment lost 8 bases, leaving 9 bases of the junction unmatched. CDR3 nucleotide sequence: TGTGCCAGCCGCCTACAGGGGGTGGGCGGGGAGCTGTTTTTT. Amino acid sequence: CASRLQGVGGELFF.

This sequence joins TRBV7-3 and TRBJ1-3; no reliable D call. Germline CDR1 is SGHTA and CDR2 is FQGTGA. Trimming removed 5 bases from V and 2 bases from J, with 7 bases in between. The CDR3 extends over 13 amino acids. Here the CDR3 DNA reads TGTGCCAGCAGCCCCCTCCCTGGAAACACCATATATTTT. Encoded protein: CASSPLPGNTIYF.

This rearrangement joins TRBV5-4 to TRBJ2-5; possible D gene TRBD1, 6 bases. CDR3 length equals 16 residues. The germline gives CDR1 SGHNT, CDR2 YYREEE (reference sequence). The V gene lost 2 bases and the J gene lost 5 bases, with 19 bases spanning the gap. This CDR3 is CASSLGSSRGWETQYF. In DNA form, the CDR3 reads TGTGCCAGCAGCTTAGGGAGTAGCAGGGGATGGGAGACCCAGTACTTC.

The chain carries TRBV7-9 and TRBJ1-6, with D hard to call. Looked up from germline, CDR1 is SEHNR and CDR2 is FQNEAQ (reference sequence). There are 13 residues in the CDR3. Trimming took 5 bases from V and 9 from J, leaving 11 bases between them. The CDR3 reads CASSPNRVSPLHF. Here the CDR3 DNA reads TGTGCCAGCAGCCCGAACCGGGTTTCACCCCTCCACTTT. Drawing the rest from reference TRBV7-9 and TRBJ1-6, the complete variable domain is DTGVSQNPRHKITKRGQNVTFRCDPISEHNRLYWYRQTLGQGPEFLTYFQNEAQLEKSRLLSDRFSAERPKGSFSTLEIQRTEQGDSAMYLCASSPNRVSPLHFGNGTRLTVT.